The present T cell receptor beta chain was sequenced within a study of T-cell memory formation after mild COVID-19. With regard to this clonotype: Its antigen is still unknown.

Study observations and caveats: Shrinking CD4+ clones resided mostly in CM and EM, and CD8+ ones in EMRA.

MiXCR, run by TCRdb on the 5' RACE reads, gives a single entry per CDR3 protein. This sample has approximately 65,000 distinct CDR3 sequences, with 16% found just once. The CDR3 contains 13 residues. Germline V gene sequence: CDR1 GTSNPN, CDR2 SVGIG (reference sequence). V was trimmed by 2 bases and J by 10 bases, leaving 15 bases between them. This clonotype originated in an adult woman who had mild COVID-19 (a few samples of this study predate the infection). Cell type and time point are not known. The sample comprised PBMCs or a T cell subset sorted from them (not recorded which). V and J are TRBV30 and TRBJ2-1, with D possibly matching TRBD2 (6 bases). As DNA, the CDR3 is TGTGCCTGGAGTCCCTATACTCTAGCGGAGCAGTTCTTC. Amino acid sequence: CAWSPYTLAEQFF.